These 30 T cell receptor beta chains were sequenced from one sample in a study of cytomegalovirus exposure and HLA in healthy donors. Data came from immunoSEQ multiplex PCR; TCRdb stores just in-frame clones and leaves some out. In the table there are 90,000 to 150,000 clones, roughly 90% of which are singletons. The source material was PBMCs. The receptors originated from a woman under 30 in good health and CMV-seropositive.

J is TRBJ2-7 and V is TRBV2, with D uncertain. From germline, CDR1 is SNHLY and CDR2 FYNNEI. V was pared by 5 bases and J by 0 bases, with 17 bases between. The CDR3 covers 16 residues. The CDR3 DNA reads as TGTGCCAGCAGTTTTGACTGGGTTAGCTACTCCTACGAGCAGTACTTC. The encoded protein is CASSFDWVSYSYEQYF.

The J gene is TRBJ1-6, the V gene TRBV7-3; TRBD1 is a possible D gene (5 bases). With 5 bases removed from V and 1 base from J, the gap between germline ends came to 9 bases. This CDR3 comprises 15 residues. Germline loops: CDR1 SGHTA, CDR2 FQGTGA. The CDR3 DNA sequence: TGTGCCAGCAGCCCTAGGGGTTCCTATAATTCACCCCTCCACTTT. Its translation: CASSPRGSYNSPLHF.

This sequence joins TRBV5-1 and TRBJ2-3, with 9 nucleotides matching TRBD1. Germline-derived CDR1 and CDR2 are SGHRS and YFSETQ. The CDR3 sequence is 15 residues long. Trimming at V came to 4 bases and at J to 4 bases, leaving 7 bases not matched to a gene. CDR3 sequence reads: CASSPPTGGPDTQYF. In DNA form, the CDR3 reads TGCGCCAGCAGCCCCCCCACAGGGGGCCCAGATACGCAGTATTTT.

This clone was seen just once. This chain connects TRBV11-2 to TRBJ2-1, with 9 bases fitting TRBD2. Trimming removed 5 bases from V and 5 bases from J; junction bases left unmatched: 7. CDR1 is SGHAT and CDR2 is FQNNGV in the germline V gene. The CDR3 is made up of 15 amino acids. In nucleotides, the CDR3 is TGTGCCAGCAGCCCTACTCGCGGGGGGGACAATGAGCAGTTCTTC. This codes for CASSPTRGGDNEQFF.

The chain has TRBV7-6 and TRBJ1-4; D is uncertain. The CDR3 totals 14 residues. V lost 5 bases to trimming and J lost 7 bases, with 14 bases between them. The germline CDR1 and CDR2 sequences are SGHVS and FNYEAQ. CDR3: CASSPRAAGEKLFF. In nucleotides, the CDR3 is TGTGCCAGCAGCCCGCGGGCGGCTGGTGAAAAACTGTTTTTT.

The chain employs TRBV4-1 and TRBJ1-4; 8 bases agree with TRBD1. The germline V gene has CDR1 MGHRA and CDR2 YSYEKL. V was clipped by 4 bases and J by 9 bases; unmatched bases: 16. The CDR3 sequence is 17 residues long. The CDR3 loop reads CASSRSPTGAMTKKLFF. The CDR3 nucleotides are TGCGCCAGCAGCCGAAGCCCGACAGGGGCAATGACGAAAAAACTGTTTTTT.

J is TRBJ1-1 and V is TRBV5-4; D is uncertain. Germline V lookup: CDR1 SGHNT, CDR2 YYREEE (reference sequence). The length of the CDR3 is 13 residues. The V gene lost 1 base and the J gene lost 1 base, with 5 bases spanning the gap. CDR3 loop: CASSLIENTEAFF. DNA of the CDR3: TGTGCCAGCAGCTTGATAGAGAACACTGAAGCTTTCTTT.

This clone was picked up one time. The V call is TRBV30, the J call TRBJ2-1; D may be TRBD2 (7 bases). The germline V gene encodes CDR1 GTSNPN and CDR2 SVGIG (reference sequence). This CDR3 is built from 14 residues. The ends were cut back, 1 base at V and 7 bases at J, with 14 bases in the middle. CDR3 residues: CAWSDGGGGNEQFF. The CDR3 DNA is TGTGCCTGGAGTGATGGGGGGGGCGGGAATGAGCAGTTCTTC.

The chain is built from TRBV7-3 and TRBJ1-1; a possible D gene is TRBD1 (6 bases). V was pared by 5 bases and J by 4 bases, with 11 bases between. The CDR3 is 13 residues long. Germline lookup yields CDR1 SGHTA and CDR2 FQGTGA. CDR3 nucleotides: TGTGCCAGCAGCCAAGGGGGTGCCACTGAAGCTTTCTTT. Protein: CASSQGGATEAFF.

V is TRBV30 and J is TRBJ2-1; 7 nucleotides match TRBD1. The V and J ends lost 5 bases and 16 bases, in that order; junction bases with no gene match: 11. The CDR3 covers 11 residues. Germline V gives CDR1 GTSNPN, CDR2 SVGIG (reference sequence). The CDR3 protein is CAWGNRGSYFF. The CDR3 DNA reads TGTGCCTGGGGGAACAGGGGTTCGTACTTCTTC. Based on the CDR3 plus reference TRBV30 and TRBJ2-1, the full variable domain is SQTIHQWPATLVQPVGSPLSLECTVEGTSNPNLYWYRQAAGRGLQLLFYSVGIGQISSEVPQNLSASRPQDRQFILSSKKLLLSDSGFYLCAWGNRGSYFFGPGTRLTVL.

The CDR3 nucleotides are TGTGCCAGCAGTGTTTACAGGGCGATTGGCTACACCTTC. This translates into CASSVYRAIGYTF. The V and J genes are TRBV6-1 and TRBJ1-2; D might be TRBD1 (6 bases). Trimming shortened V by 4 bases and J by 7 bases, and 13 bases separated the two germline ends. In germline, CDR1 is MNHNS, CDR2 SASEGT. The CDR3 is 13 amino acids.

The gene calls are TRBV11-2 and TRBJ2-1; 13 bases map to TRBD2. With V trimmed by 5 bases and J by 7 bases, 8 bases remained unmatched. The CDR3 loop spans 16 amino acids. CDR1 SGHAT and CDR2 FQNNGV come from the germline V gene. The CDR3 loop is CASSLPGTSGTNEQFF. The CDR3 nucleotides read TGTGCCAGCAGCCTACCAGGGACTAGCGGGACGAATGAGCAGTTCTTC.

The V and J genes are TRBV9 and TRBJ1-2, with TRBD1 identical over 8 bases. Germline CDR1 is SGDLS and CDR2 is YYNGEE. The junction had 9 bases not matched to a gene; V was cut back by 1 base and J by 7 bases. The CDR3 is 15 amino acids. CDR3: CASSVFGGQAGGYTF. The CDR3 DNA sequence: TGTGCCAGCAGCGTATTCGGGGGACAGGCCGGTGGCTACACCTTC.

The chain recombines TRBV19 with TRBJ1-2, with 7 bases lining up with TRBD1. V gave up 4 bases and J gave up 3 bases; unmatched junction bases: 5. The CDR3 consists of 14 residues. Germline CDR1 and CDR2: LNHDA and SQIVND (reference sequence). CDR3 bases: TGTGCCAGTAGTAAGGACAGGTCATACTATGGCTACACCTTC. It codes for CASSKDRSYYGYTF.

The V and J genes are TRBV5-4 and TRBJ1-6; no reliable D call. Per germline, CDR1 SGHNT and CDR2 YYREEE (reference sequence). This CDR3 has 16 amino acids. V was cut by 4 bases and J by 4 bases, with 15 bases left in between. The CDR3 nucleotides read TGTGCCAGCAGCGTGGGTGGGAGCTTTTATAATTCACCCCTCCACTTT. This encodes CASSVGGSFYNSPLHF. The variable domain in full, completed from reference TRBV5-4 and TRBJ1-6, reads ETGVTQSPTHLIKTRGQQVTLRCSSQSGHNTVSWYQQALGQGPQFIFQYYREEENGRGNFPPRFSGLQFPNYSSELNVNALELDDSALYLCASSVGGSFYNSPLHFGNGTRLTVT.

The chain joins TRBV29-1 to TRBJ1-2; 7 bases map to TRBD1. From germline, CDR1 is SQVTM and CDR2 ANQGSEA. CDR3 length: 14 amino acids. V dropped 7 bases and J dropped 1; count of bases not matched to a gene: 9. CDR3 amino acids: CSAKLTGINYGYTF. The DNA of the CDR3 is TGCAGCGCTAAATTGACAGGGATTAACTATGGCTACACCTTC.

The chain combines TRBV5-6 with TRBJ1-1, with D tentatively TRBD1 (5 bases). The length of the CDR3 is 14 residues. The germline gives CDR1 SGHDT, CDR2 YYEEEE. V was trimmed by 4 bases and J by 4 bases, leaving 14 bases between them. CDR3: CASSPTGVGTEAFF. In nucleotides, the CDR3 is TGTGCCAGCAGCCCCACAGGTGTGGGCACTGAAGCTTTCTTT.

V and J are TRBV6-1 and TRBJ1-1; a weak D match, TRBD1 (6 bases). Deletions cut 7 bases from V and 2 bases from J, with 11 bases between. Germline CDR1 is MNHNS and CDR2 is SASEGT. CDR3 length equals 13 residues. The CDR3 coding sequence is TGTGCCAGCACTAGGGGGAGAAACACTGAAGCTTTCTTT. This codes for CASTRGRNTEAFF.

The chain links TRBV7-2 to TRBJ1-2; maybe TRBD1 (5 bases). CDR3 length equals 13 residues. Germline loops: CDR1 SGHTA, CDR2 FQGNSA. Trimming shortened V by 4 bases and J by 5 bases, and 11 bases separated the two germline ends. This chain's CDR3 is CASSYDSLYGYTF. The CDR3 nucleotides are TGTGCCAGCAGCTACGACAGCCTGTATGGCTACACCTTC.

In this sample, this clone turned up once. The rearrangement joins TRBV19 to TRBJ1-5, with a weak D call TRBD1 (5 bases). Germline CDR1 and CDR2: LNHDA and SQIVND (reference sequence). Deletions cut 4 bases from V and 9 bases from J, with 16 bases between. This CDR3 contains 14 residues. CDR3 sequence (DNA): TGTGCCAGTAGTACCCCGACAGAGCTAGGGCCCCAGCATTTT. It specifies CASSTPTELGPQHF.

The chain employs TRBV29-1 and TRBJ1-1; tentative D call: TRBD1 (5 bases). The CDR3 has 14 residues. Trimming removed 6 bases at V and 3 bases at J, with 17 bases between. Germline CDR1 SQVTM, CDR2 ANQGSEA. Here the CDR3 reads CSVASVGADTEAFF. CDR3 in DNA: TGCAGCGTCGCCTCGGTTGGGGCGGACACTGAAGCTTTCTTT.

This chain links TRBV4-1 with TRBJ2-1; a weak D match, TRBD1 (5 bases). The V gene lost 4 bases and the J gene lost 0 bases, with 10 bases spanning the gap. CDR3 size: 15 residues. The germline V gene encodes CDR1 MGHRA and CDR2 YSYEKL. The CDR3 protein is CASSPRGSSYNEQFF. DNA of the CDR3: TGCGCCAGCAGCCCTAGGGGTAGCTCCTACAATGAGCAGTTCTTC.

J is TRBJ2-7 and V is TRBV15; 10 bases line up with TRBD1. V gave up 4 bases and J gave up 6 bases; unmatched junction bases: 12. There are 16 residues in the CDR3. Looked up from germline, CDR1 is LNHNV and CDR2 is YYDKDF (reference sequence). The CDR3 region is CATSTLPDRGNREQYF. CDR3 DNA sequence: TGTGCCACCAGCACTCTCCCGGACAGGGGGAATCGCGAGCAGTACTTC.

This rearrangement joins TRBV7-8 to TRBJ1-1; 9 bases agree with TRBD1. Looked up from germline, CDR1 is SGHVS and CDR2 is FQNEAQ. The CDR3 is made up of 15 amino acids. The J segment lost 7 bases and the V segment lost 0 bases, leaving 6 bases of the junction unmatched. As DNA, the CDR3 is TGTGCCAGCAGCTTAGCCACAGGGGGCAAGGATGAAGCTTTCTTT. Its translation is CASSLATGGKDEAFF.

This chain links TRBV25-1 with TRBJ1-1, with 8 positions matching TRBD1. The trim removed 5 bases at V and 4 bases at J, leaving 3 bases unmatched. The CDR3 loop spans 13 amino acids. The germline gives CDR1 MGHDK, CDR2 SYGVNS. In nucleotides, the CDR3 is TGTGCCAGCAGTAGACAGGGGCCCACTGAAGCTTTCTTT. It encodes CASSRQGPTEAFF.

The CDR3 protein is CASSLASEAFF. CDR3 coding DNA: TGTGCCAGCAGCTTAGCGTCGGAAGCTTTCTTT. This chain joins TRBV11-3 and TRBJ1-1; no clear D. Germline CDR1 SGHNT, CDR2 YENEEA. The germline V and J ends were trimmed by 1 base and 8 bases, with 5 bases remaining between them. This CDR3 is 11 amino acids long. Filled out from reference TRBV11-3 and TRBJ1-1, the complete variable domain reads EAGVVQSPRYKIIEKKQPVAFWCNPISGHNTLYWYLQNLGQGPELLIRYENEEAVDDSQLPKDRFSAERLKGVDSTLKIQPAELGDSAVYLCASSLASEAFFGQGTRLTVV.

J is TRBJ2-7 and V is TRBV6-5; D not certain. Germline V CDR1 and CDR2: MNHEY, SVGAGI. With 2 bases removed from V and 2 bases from J, the gap between germline ends came to 13 bases. This CDR3 is built from 15 residues. CDR3 sequence reads: CASSYALAATYEQYF. DNA for the CDR3: TGTGCCAGCAGTTACGCTTTGGCGGCTACCTACGAGCAGTACTTC.

V and J are TRBV12-5 and TRBJ1-4, with 8 bases aligning to TRBD1. CDR3 size: 15 residues. Germline CDR1 and CDR2: LGHNT and FRNRAP. V lost 7 bases to trimming and J lost 8 bases; unmatched junction nucleotides: 12. The CDR3 is CASARSTGVAEKLFF. The CDR3 nucleotides are TGTGCTAGTGCCCGATCGACAGGGGTTGCCGAAAAACTGTTTTTT.

The V call is TRBV5-1, the J call TRBJ2-3, with D possibly being TRBD2 (6 bases). V lost 4 bases, J lost 2 bases, and 17 bases lay in between. The CDR3 is 16 amino acids. Germline V gene sequence: CDR1 SGHRS, CDR2 YFSETQ. The CDR3 bases are TGCGCCAGCAGCACCACCTTAGCGGAGCTCACAGATACGCAGTATTTT. Protein: CASSTTLAELTDTQYF.

J is TRBJ2-7 and V is TRBV15, with TRBD2 matching 7 bases. The J segment lost 0 bases and the V segment lost 3 bases, leaving 5 bases of the junction unmatched. CDR1 is LNHNV and CDR2 is YYDKDF in the germline V gene (reference sequence). The CDR3 is 15 amino acids. CDR3 protein: CATSSASGVSYEQYF. In DNA form, the CDR3 reads TGTGCCACCAGCAGCGCTAGCGGCGTCTCCTACGAGCAGTACTTC.